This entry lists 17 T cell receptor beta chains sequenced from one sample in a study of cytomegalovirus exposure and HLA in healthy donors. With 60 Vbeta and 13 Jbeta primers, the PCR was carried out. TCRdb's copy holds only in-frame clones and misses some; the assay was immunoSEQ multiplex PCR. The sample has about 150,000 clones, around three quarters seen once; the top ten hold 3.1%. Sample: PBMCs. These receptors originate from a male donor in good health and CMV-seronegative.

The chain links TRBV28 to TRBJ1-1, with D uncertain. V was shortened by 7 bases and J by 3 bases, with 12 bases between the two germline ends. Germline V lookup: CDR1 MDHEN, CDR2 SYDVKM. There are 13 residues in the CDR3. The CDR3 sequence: CASISGLHTEAFF. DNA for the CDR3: TGTGCCAGCATATCCGGGTTGCACACTGAAGCTTTCTTT.

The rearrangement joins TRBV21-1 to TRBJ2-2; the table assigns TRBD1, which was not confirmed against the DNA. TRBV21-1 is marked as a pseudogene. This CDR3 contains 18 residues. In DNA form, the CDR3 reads TGTGCCAGCACCAACAACCCGGACAGGCTTAAGAACACCGGGGAGCTGTTTTTT. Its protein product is CASTNNPDRLKNTGELFF.

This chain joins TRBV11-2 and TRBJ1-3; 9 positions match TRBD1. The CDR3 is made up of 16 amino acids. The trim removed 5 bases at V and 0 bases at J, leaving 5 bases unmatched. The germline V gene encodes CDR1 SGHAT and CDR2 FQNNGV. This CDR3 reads CASSTGQGLSGNTIYF. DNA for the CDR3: TGTGCCAGCAGCACGGGACAGGGCCTCTCTGGAAACACCATATATTTT.

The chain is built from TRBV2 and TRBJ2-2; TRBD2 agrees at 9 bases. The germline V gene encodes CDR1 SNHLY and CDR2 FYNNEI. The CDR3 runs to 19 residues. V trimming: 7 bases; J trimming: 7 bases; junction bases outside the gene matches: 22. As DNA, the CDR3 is TGTGCCAGCACCCCTAAAGGGAAGGGAGCGGGGGGCCGCGGCGGGGAGCTGTTTTTT. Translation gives CASTPKGKGAGGRGGELFF.

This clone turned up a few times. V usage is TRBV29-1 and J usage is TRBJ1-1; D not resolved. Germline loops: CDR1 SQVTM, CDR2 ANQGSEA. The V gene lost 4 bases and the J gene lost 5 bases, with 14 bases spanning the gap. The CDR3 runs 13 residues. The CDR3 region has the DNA TGCAGCGTTGTGGCCAGCGGAGGGACTGAAGCTTTCTTT. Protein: CSVVASGGTEAFF.

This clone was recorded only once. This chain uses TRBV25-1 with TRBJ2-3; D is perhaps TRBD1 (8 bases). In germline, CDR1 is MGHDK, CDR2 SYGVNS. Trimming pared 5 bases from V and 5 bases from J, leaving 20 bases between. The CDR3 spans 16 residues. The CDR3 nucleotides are TGTGCCAGCAGTCTTTTTGAACAGGGGGAGGGAGATACGCAGTATTTT. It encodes CASSLFEQGEGDTQYF.

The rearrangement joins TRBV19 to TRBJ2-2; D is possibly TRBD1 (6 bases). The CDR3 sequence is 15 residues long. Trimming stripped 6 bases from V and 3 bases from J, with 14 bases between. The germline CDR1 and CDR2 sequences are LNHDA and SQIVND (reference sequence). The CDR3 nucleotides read TGTGCCAGTAGGACCTGGGGGCGGTACACCGGGGAGCTGTTTTTT. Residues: CASRTWGRYTGELFF.

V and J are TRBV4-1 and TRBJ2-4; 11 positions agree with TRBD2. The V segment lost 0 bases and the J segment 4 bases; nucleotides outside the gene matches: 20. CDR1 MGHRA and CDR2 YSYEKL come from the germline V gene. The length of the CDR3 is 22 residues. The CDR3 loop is CASSQDFRGASGRPMGKNIQYF. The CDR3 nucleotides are TGCGCCAGCAGCCAAGATTTTCGTGGGGCTAGCGGGAGGCCCATGGGGAAAAACATTCAGTACTTC.

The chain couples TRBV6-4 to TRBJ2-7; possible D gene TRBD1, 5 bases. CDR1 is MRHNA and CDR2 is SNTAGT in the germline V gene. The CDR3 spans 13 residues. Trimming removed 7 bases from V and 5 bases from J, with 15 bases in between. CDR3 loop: CASTGFFIHEQYF. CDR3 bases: TGTGCCAGCACAGGGTTCTTCATCCACGAGCAGTACTTC.

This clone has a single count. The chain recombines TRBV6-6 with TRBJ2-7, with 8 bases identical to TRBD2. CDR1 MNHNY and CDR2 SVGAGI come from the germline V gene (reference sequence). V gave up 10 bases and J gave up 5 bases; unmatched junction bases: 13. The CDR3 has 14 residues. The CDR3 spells CATRVGGRLNEQYF. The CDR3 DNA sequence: TGTGCCACCAGGGTGGGCGGGAGGCTGAACGAGCAGTACTTC.

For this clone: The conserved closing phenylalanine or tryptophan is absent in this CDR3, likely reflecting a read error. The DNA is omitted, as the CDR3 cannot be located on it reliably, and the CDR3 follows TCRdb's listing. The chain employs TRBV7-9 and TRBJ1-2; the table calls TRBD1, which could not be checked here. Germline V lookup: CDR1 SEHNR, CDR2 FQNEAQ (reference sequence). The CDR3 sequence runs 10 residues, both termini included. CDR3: CSSIVQQGAS.

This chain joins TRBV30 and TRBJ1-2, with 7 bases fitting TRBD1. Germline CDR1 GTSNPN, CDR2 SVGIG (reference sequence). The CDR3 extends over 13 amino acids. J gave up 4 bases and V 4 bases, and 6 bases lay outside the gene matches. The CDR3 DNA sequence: TGTGCCTGGATAGGGGGCCTATCCTATGGCTACACCTTC. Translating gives CAWIGGLSYGYTF.

CDR3 sequence reads: CASSPGTGGYEQYF. The CDR3, as DNA: TGTGCCAGCTCACCCGGGACAGGGGGCTACGAGCAGTACTTC. The V call is TRBV18, the J call TRBJ2-7, with 11 bases identical to TRBD1. The J segment lost 3 bases and the V segment lost 3 bases, leaving 1 base of the junction unmatched. From germline, CDR1 is KGHSH and CDR2 LQKENI. The CDR3 runs 14 residues.

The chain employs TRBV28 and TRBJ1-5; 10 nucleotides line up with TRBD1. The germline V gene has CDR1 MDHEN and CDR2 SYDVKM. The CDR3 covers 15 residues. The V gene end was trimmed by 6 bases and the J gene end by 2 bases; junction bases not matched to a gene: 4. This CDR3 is CASRRDRGGNQPQHF. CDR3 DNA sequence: TGTGCCAGCAGGCGGGACAGGGGTGGCAATCAGCCCCAGCATTTT.

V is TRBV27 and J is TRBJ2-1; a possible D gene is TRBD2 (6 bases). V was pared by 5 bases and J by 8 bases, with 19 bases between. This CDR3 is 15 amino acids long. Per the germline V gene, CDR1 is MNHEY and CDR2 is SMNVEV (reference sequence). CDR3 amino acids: CASSASPAGSHEQFF. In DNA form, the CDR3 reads TGTGCCAGCAGTGCTTCCCCGGCGGGGAGCCATGAGCAGTTCTTC.

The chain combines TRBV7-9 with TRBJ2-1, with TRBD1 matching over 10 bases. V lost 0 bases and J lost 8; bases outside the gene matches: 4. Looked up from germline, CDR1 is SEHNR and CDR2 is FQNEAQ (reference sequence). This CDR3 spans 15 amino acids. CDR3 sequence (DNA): TGTGCCAGCAGCTTAGCGTGGGGGACAGGGGATGAGCAGTTCTTC. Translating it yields CASSLAWGTGDEQFF.

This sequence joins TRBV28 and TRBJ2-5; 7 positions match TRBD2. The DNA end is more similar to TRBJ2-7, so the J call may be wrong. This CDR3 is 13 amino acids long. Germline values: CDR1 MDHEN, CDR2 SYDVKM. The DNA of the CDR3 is TGTGCCAGCAGTCATGGGAGGGTGGGCGAGCAGTACTTC. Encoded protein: CASSHGRVGEQYF.